The sequence of this TCR beta chain was determined in a study of shared clonotypes between healthy human individuals. Overall study: The donors, two women and three men, were aged 18 to 49.

CDR1 is SGHVS, CDR2 FQNEAQ, per germline. The CDR3 is 16 amino acids. The V segment lost 5 bases and the J segment 4 bases; nucleotides outside the gene matches: 10. General study results and limits: Generation probabilities of non-shared clonotypes were lower (relative to those shared by all four donors).

For this clone: As yet, its antigen is unknown.

Measured with immunoSEQ multiplex PCR; TCRdb has only the in-frame clones, and not every one. The sample records tens of thousands of clones, roughly three fifths being singletons. The source material was memory CD8+ T cells sorted from blood. Described subset: CD45RO+ cells pooled with CCR7-negative TemRA cells. The V and J genes are TRBV7-8 and TRBJ2-1, with TRBD2 matching 8 bases. This clonotype originated in a man under 40 in good health. The DNA for the CDR3 is TGTGCCAGCAGCACCATGCTAGCGGGCTTATACAATGAGCAGTTCTTC. Translated: CASSTMLAGLYNEQFF.